This entry lists 23 T cell receptor beta chains sequenced from one sample in a study of blood T cells in healthy people across ages. The second PCR ran roughly 7 to 12 cycles with a sample-barcoded 5' primer and J-beta primers. TCRdb re-derived calls from the 5' RACE reads in MiXCR, one entry per CDR3 protein. This table has about 810,000 distinct CDR3 sequences, about 37% appearing once. The sample comprised blood. The receptors stem from a man between 18 and 29 years old in good health.

J is TRBJ1-2 and V is TRBV4-1, with D possibly matching TRBD1 (5 bases). This CDR3 has 14 amino acids. Trimming stripped 5 bases from V and 3 bases from J, with 13 bases between. CDR1 MGHRA and CDR2 YSYEKL come from the germline V gene. CDR3 sequence (DNA): TGCGCCAGCAGCAACGGAGGGGAAGACTATGGCTACACCTTC. Translating it yields CASSNGGEDYGYTF.

Concerning this clonotype: This may be a read error: a much more frequent sequence differs by one nucleotide. This chain uses TRBV20-1 with TRBJ2-1, with a weak D call TRBD2 (6 bases). V lost 5 bases, J lost 8 bases, and 22 bases lay in between. The CDR3 loop spans 15 amino acids. The germline V gene encodes CDR1 DFQATT and CDR2 SNEGSKA (reference sequence). CDR3 residues: CSASREGLGLDEQFF. DNA for the CDR3: TGCAGTGCTTCTCGAGAGGGACTGGGCCTCGATGAGCAGTTCTTC.

This clonotype turned up a few times. The V and J genes are TRBV7-2 and TRBJ1-2; D may be TRBD1 (5 bases). In germline, CDR1 is SGHTA, CDR2 FQGNSA. Trimming cost V 0 bases and J 0 bases, with 8 bases left between them. CDR3 length equals 15 residues. The CDR3 bases are TGTGCCAGCAGCTTAGCTGGGGCGACTAACTATGGCTACACCTTC. It encodes CASSLAGATNYGYTF.

The chain uses TRBV5-1 and TRBJ2-3; D tentatively fits TRBD1 or TRBD2 (5 bases each). CDR3 length: 14 residues. V lost 7 bases and J lost 3, with 15 bases in between. Per the germline V gene, CDR1 is SGHRS and CDR2 is YFSETQ. The CDR3 DNA reads TGCGCCAGCCGGGATGTAGGGGTGACAGATACGCAGTATTTT. Residues: CASRDVGVTDTQYF.

Comments on this clonotype: This could be a read error, since a much larger clone is one nucleotide away. V and J are TRBV12-3 or TRBV12-4 and TRBJ2-3; tentative D call: TRBD2 (5 bases). The CDR3 consists of 16 residues. Trimming stripped 4 bases from V and 0 bases from J, with 14 bases between. CDR3 in DNA: TGTGCCAGCAGTTCCTGTGACTACCTAAGCACAGATACGCAGTATTTT. Translating it yields CASSSCDYLSTDTQYF.

This chain connects TRBV5-6 to TRBJ2-1; D is uncertain. CDR1 SGHDT and CDR2 YYEEEE come from the germline V gene. CDR3 length: 11 residues. Trimming took off 0 bases at V and 9 bases at J, with 4 bases between the two ends. The DNA of the CDR3 is TGTGCCAGCAGCTTGGTCAGTGAGCAGTTCTTC. It specifies CASSLVSEQFF.

For this clonotype: A clone one base away is much larger, so this may be a read error. This sequence joins TRBV7-9 and TRBJ1-1; 9 bases are shared with TRBD1. The CDR3 loop spans 14 amino acids. Germline V gene sequence: CDR1 SEHNR, CDR2 FQNEAQ (reference sequence). In nucleotides, the CDR3 is TGTGCCGGCAGCTCTCGACAGGGGGGAACTGAAGCTTTCTTT. Amino acid sequence: CAGSSRQGGTEAFF.

V usage is TRBV30 and J usage is TRBJ1-2; 8 positions agree with TRBD1. Trimming took 3 bases from V and 4 from J; bases not matched to a gene: 7. Germline V gene lookup returns CDR1 GTSNPN and CDR2 SVGIG (reference sequence). CDR3 length equals 14 residues. CDR3 protein: CAWRIRTGRYGYTF. The CDR3 DNA sequence: TGTGCCTGGAGAATTCGGACAGGGCGCTATGGCTACACCTTC.

The chain employs TRBV5-1 and TRBJ2-7; 9 bases fit TRBD1. V gave up 4 bases and J gave up 3 bases; unmatched junction bases: 11. This CDR3 comprises 16 residues. Germline-derived CDR1 and CDR2 are SGHRS and YFSETQ. The CDR3 DNA sequence: TGCGCCAGCAGCAGGGGACAGGGCTCCTCTAGCTACGAGCAGTACTTC. Encoded protein: CASSRGQGSSSYEQYF.

This clonotype was seen a handful of times. V gene TRBV7-2 combines with J gene TRBJ2-7, with D perhaps TRBD2 (5 bases). The CDR3 consists of 14 residues. Germline V CDR1 and CDR2: SGHTA, FQGNSA. Between the trimmed V and J ends, which lost 2 bases and 8 bases, there was a span of 16 bases. CDR3 coding DNA: TGTGCCAGCAGCTTACAATTTGAAGCGGATCAGCAGTACTTC. It codes for CASSLQFEADQQYF.

This rearrangement joins TRBV3-1 to TRBJ2-1, with TRBD2 identical over 7 bases. Germline values: CDR1 LGHDT, CDR2 YNNKEL (reference sequence). Losses at the gene ends were 0 bases for V and 0 bases for J; bases not matched to a gene: 2. The CDR3 is made up of 16 amino acids. The CDR3 DNA reads TGTGCCAGCAGCCAAGATGGGGACTACTCCTACAATGAGCAGTTCTTC. Its protein product is CASSQDGDYSYNEQFF.

This clonotype has just a few counts. V is TRBV27 and J is TRBJ1-6; 9 bases line up with TRBD1. With V trimmed by 5 bases and J by 5 bases, 10 bases remained unmatched. CDR1 is MNHEY, CDR2 SMNVEV, per germline (reference sequence). The length of the CDR3 is 17 residues. The CDR3 DNA follows: TGTGCCAGCAGTAGACGTCGAGGACAGGGGAATAATTCACCCCTCCACTTT. Translated: CASSRRRGQGNNSPLHF.

The chain employs TRBV20-1 and TRBJ2-1; tentatively, D is TRBD1 or TRBD2 (5 bases each). The CDR3 sequence is 15 residues long. Germline CDR1 is DFQATT and CDR2 is SNEGSKA (reference sequence). The ends were cut back, 0 bases at V and 6 bases at J, with 15 bases in the middle. CDR3 sequence (DNA): TGCAGTGCTAGAGATGGAGGTAGGGGTCGCAATGAGCAGTTCTTC. This sequence encodes CSARDGGRGRNEQFF.

This clonotype was found once. This sequence joins TRBV20-1 and TRBJ2-1, with a tentative D call TRBD1 (5 bases). In germline, CDR1 is DFQATT, CDR2 SNEGSKA (reference sequence). The V end was cut by 3 bases, the J end by 1 base, with 13 bases between. The CDR3 is 15 amino acids. In nucleotides, the CDR3 is TGCAGTGCTAGGGTGGGGAAGGGGTCCTACAATGAGCAGTTCTTC. Amino acids: CSARVGKGSYNEQFF.

This clonotype was counted only a few times. The CDR3 coding sequence is TGCAGTGCAACGACAGGGATGGGCAATCAGCCCCAGCATTTT. This gives the protein CSATTGMGNQPQHF. This sequence joins TRBV20-1 and TRBJ1-5; the match to TRBD1 covers 7 bases. The CDR3 totals 14 residues. Unmatched junction bases numbered 7, after V lost 6 bases and J lost 2 bases. Germline assignment: CDR1 DFQATT and CDR2 SNEGSKA (reference sequence).

Written as DNA, the CDR3 is TGTGCCAGCAGCCCGGACAGGGAGGAAGAGACCCAGTACTTC. Translating it yields CASSPDREEETQYF. This chain links TRBV2 with TRBJ2-5, with 8 positions matching TRBD1. V lost 6 bases, J lost 3 bases, and 6 bases stayed unmatched. Germline CDR1 and CDR2: SNHLY and FYNNEI. The CDR3 sequence is 14 residues long.

Concerning this clonotype itself: The junction shows a germline mismatch at one end, possibly a read error. The CDR3 sequence: CASSRPAFSTDMQYF. CDR3 sequence (DNA): TGTGCCAGCAGCCGCCCGGCTTTTAGCACAGATATGCAGTATTTT. The rearrangement uses TRBV12-3 or TRBV12-4 and TRBJ2-3; no definite D call. The CDR3 has 15 residues.

This clonotype has at least ten counts. The chain is built from TRBV5-1 and TRBJ2-5; D unclear. The germline CDR1 and CDR2 sequences are SGHRS and YFSETQ. The CDR3 contains 14 residues. Trimming removed 4 bases from V and 6 bases from J, with 16 bases in between. This CDR3 reads CASSPPGLVQTQYF. DNA of the CDR3: TGCGCCAGCAGCCCACCCGGCCTAGTGCAGACCCAGTACTTC.

This clonotype occurred a few times. This chain joins TRBV5-6 and TRBJ2-3; 7 bases fit TRBD2. The length of the CDR3 is 15 residues. J was trimmed by 3 bases and V by 3 bases; bases with no gene match: 7. Germline CDR1 is SGHDT and CDR2 is YYEEEE. CDR3 coding DNA: TGTGCCAGCAGCTCCCGGGACGGGGGGACAGATACGCAGTATTTT. Its protein product is CASSSRDGGTDTQYF.

The chain combines TRBV5-1 with TRBJ2-7; D possibly corresponds to TRBD2 (6 bases). CDR3 length: 12 residues. Germline CDR1 and CDR2: SGHRS and YFSETQ. V lost 1 base to trimming and J lost 9 bases, with 11 bases between them. As DNA, the CDR3 is TGCGCCAGCAGCTTGCGGGCGGGGCCGCAGTACTTC. The encoded protein is CASSLRAGPQYF.

This clonotype was observed a handful of times. The chain joins TRBV25-1 to TRBJ2-3, with D hard to call. V was trimmed by 6 bases and J by 0 bases, leaving 13 bases between them. Germline-derived CDR1 and CDR2 are MGHDK and SYGVNS. The CDR3 contains 15 residues. This CDR3 reads CASRGRDVSTDTQYF. CDR3 DNA sequence: TGTGCCAGCAGAGGACGCGACGTAAGCACAGATACGCAGTATTTT. The entire variable domain, with the rest obtained from reference TRBV25-1 and TRBJ2-3, is as follows: EADIYQTPRYLVIGTGKKITLECSQTMGHDKMYWYQQDPGMELHLIHYSYGVNSTEKGDLSSESTVSRIRTEHFPLTLESARPSHTSQYLCASRGRDVSTDTQYFGPGTRLTVL.

The J gene is TRBJ2-2, the V gene TRBV12-3 or TRBV12-4; maybe TRBD2 (5 bases). The ends were cut back, 7 bases at V and 2 bases at J, with 11 bases in the middle. The CDR3 has 14 residues. The CDR3 DNA is TGTGCCAGCACCCAAGCTAGCAACACCGGGGAGCTGTTTTTT. It translates to CASTQASNTGELFF.

CDR3 residues: CASSLDRGSRNSPLHF. The DNA for the CDR3 is TGCGCCAGCAGCTTGGATCGGGGGAGTCGTAATTCACCCCTCCACTTT. The chain is built from TRBV5-1 and TRBJ1-6; a weak D match, TRBD1 (5 bases). The CDR3 totals 16 residues. Per germline, CDR1 SGHRS and CDR2 YFSETQ. Trimming cost V 0 bases and J 6 bases, with 13 bases left between them.